The 21 T cell receptor beta chains below all came from one sample that was sequenced in a study of T cells in Graves' hyperthyroidism and ophthalmopathy. RNA transcripts served as the template for amplifying TCR beta CDR3 regions. A first-round RT-PCR of the TCR CDR3 used the HTBI primer set. TCRdb reprocessed the multiplex PCR reads with MiXCR, giving one entry per CDR3 protein. The data show about 270,000 distinct CDR3 sequences, approximately 21% seen once. What was sequenced was blood. Receptors were obtained from a man in his thirties or forties with Graves' ophthalmopathy.

The V gene is TRBV28, the J gene TRBJ2-5, with TRBD2 identical over 7 bases. The CDR3 spans 14 residues. CDR1 and CDR2 from the germline V gene are MDHEN and SYDVKM. V lost 5 bases, J lost 5 bases, and 8 bases stayed unmatched. The CDR3 region is CASSRLAQEETQYF. The CDR3 bases are TGTGCCAGCAGTCGACTAGCCCAGGAGGAGACCCAGTACTTC. Drawing the rest from reference TRBV28 and TRBJ2-5, the complete variable domain is DVKVTQSSRYLVKRTGEKVFLECVQDMDHENMFWYRQDPGLGLRLIYFSYDVKMKEKGDIPEGYSVSREKKERFSLILESASTNQTSMYLCASSRLAQEETQYFGPGTRLLVL.

This clonotype has just a few counts. One junction end disagrees with the germline gene, perhaps due to a read error. The V call is TRBV12-3 or TRBV12-4, the J call TRBJ2-2; D could derive from TRBD1 or TRBD2 (5 bases each). The length of the CDR3 is 15 residues. CDR3 amino acids: CASPGPMRGTGELFF. The CDR3 DNA follows: TGTGCCAGCCCGGGACCAATGAGGGGCACCGGAGAGCTGTTTTTT.

The CDR3 reads CAISDRGKDSYNEQFF. The CDR3 coding sequence is TGTGCCATCAGTGATAGAGGAAAGGACTCCTACAATGAGCAGTTCTTC. The chain links TRBV10-3 to TRBJ2-1, with D unclear. CDR1 and CDR2 from the germline V gene are ENHRY and SYGVKD. The CDR3 has 16 amino acids. V shed 3 bases and J shed 0 bases, with 12 bases lying between them.

This clonotype appeared a few times. The rearrangement joins TRBV29-1 to TRBJ1-4; D unclear. CDR3 length: 14 amino acids. V lost 5 bases to trimming and J lost 2 bases, with 12 bases between them. Per germline, CDR1 SQVTM and CDR2 ANQGSEA. The CDR3 region is CSVSRRSTNEKLFF. The CDR3 nucleotides are TGCAGCGTTTCCAGGAGATCCACTAATGAAAAACTGTTTTTT.

This clonotype turned up a few times. The chain recombines TRBV7-3 with TRBJ2-1; 9 bases line up with TRBD1. Germline CDR1 SGHTA, CDR2 FQGTGA. V lost 4 bases and J lost 7; bases outside the gene matches: 14. The CDR3 covers 17 residues. Here the CDR3 DNA reads TGTGCCAGCAGCTCCCGAGCCCCCGGACAGGGGAGTAATGAGCAGTTCTTC. Its protein product is CASSSRAPGQGSNEQFF.

This clonotype was observed once. The chain employs TRBV3-1 and TRBJ2-1; D is unclear. V was pared by 1 base and J by 2 bases, with 12 bases between. The germline V gene encodes CDR1 LGHDT and CDR2 YNNKEL (reference sequence). CDR3 length equals 16 residues. The CDR3 DNA reads TGTGCCAGCAGCCAAGGATGGGGATCGGCCTACAATGAGCAGTTCTTC. Protein sequence: CASSQGWGSAYNEQFF.

This clonotype was seen a handful of times. The chain employs TRBV10-3 and TRBJ2-3; D gene uncertain. This CDR3 spans 15 amino acids. V lost 4 bases and J 4 bases, leaving 15 bases between the germline ends. The germline gives CDR1 ENHRY, CDR2 SYGVKD. Here the CDR3 reads CAISVGATHSDTQYF. CDR3 DNA sequence: TGTGCCATCAGTGTCGGTGCTACTCACTCAGATACGCAGTATTTT.

This rearrangement joins TRBV2 to TRBJ1-6, with D possibly matching TRBD1 (6 bases). V was cut by 6 bases and J by 4 bases, with 10 bases left in between. From germline, CDR1 is SNHLY and CDR2 FYNNEI. The CDR3 runs to 14 residues. The CDR3 region has the DNA TGTGCCAGCAGGATGACAGGATATAATTCACCCCTCCACTTT. It translates to CASRMTGYNSPLHF.

This chain connects TRBV20-1 to TRBJ1-2; D may be TRBD1 (5 bases). V was clipped by 3 bases and J by 8 bases, with 13 bases between them. This CDR3 spans 12 amino acids. Germline-derived CDR1 and CDR2 are DFQATT and SNEGSKA (reference sequence). CDR3 residues: CSASGQGLGYTF. CDR3 bases: TGCAGTGCTAGTGGCCAGGGCTTAGGCTACACCTTC.

The genes are TRBV25-1 and TRBJ2-1; tentatively, D is TRBD1 or TRBD2 (5 bases each). This CDR3 has 15 amino acids. Germline V CDR1 and CDR2: MGHDK, SYGVNS. Trimming took 3 bases from V and 3 from J, leaving 12 bases between them. This chain's CDR3 is CASSEGLADYNEQFF. The CDR3 nucleotides read TGTGCCAGCAGTGAGGGGCTAGCAGACTACAATGAGCAGTTCTTC.

The J gene is TRBJ1-2, the V gene TRBV4-2; D is unclear. Germline assignment: CDR1 LGHNA and CDR2 YNFKEQ. CDR3 length equals 15 residues. V lost 0 bases and J lost 5, with 13 bases in between. The CDR3 DNA reads TGTGCCAGCAGCCAAGAGAACAACCCCCCTTATGGCTACACCTTC. Amino acids: CASSQENNPPYGYTF.

This clonotype was observed a few times. J is TRBJ2-7 and V is TRBV9; 8 nucleotides align to TRBD2. CDR1 SGDLS and CDR2 YYNGEE come from the germline V gene. Trimming at V came to 3 bases and at J to 3 bases, leaving 8 bases not matched to a gene. This CDR3 has 15 amino acids. This chain's CDR3 is CASSDPGLDIYEQYF. The DNA of the CDR3 is TGTGCCAGCAGCGACCCGGGACTAGATATCTACGAGCAGTACTTC.

The table lists this clonotype with many counts. The chain links TRBV12-3 or TRBV12-4 to TRBJ2-1; D is perhaps TRBD1 (5 bases). This CDR3 is built from 17 residues. V was shortened by 5 bases and J by 0 bases, with 17 bases between the two germline ends. CDR3 sequence reads: CASSPTGLSSSYNEQFF. The CDR3 DNA is TGTGCCAGCAGTCCAACAGGTCTATCGAGCTCCTACAATGAGCAGTTCTTC.

Remarks on this clonotype: The junction departs from the called germline gene at one end, perhaps through a read error. The V and J genes are TRBV29-1 and TRBJ2-2; the D gene is possibly TRBD2 (5 bases). The CDR3 loop spans 11 amino acids. In germline, CDR1 is SQVTM, CDR2 ANQGSEA. The CDR3 sequence: CSAELAGELFF. The CDR3 nucleotides are TGCAGCGCTGAACTAGCCGGGGAGCTGTTTTTT.

This clonotype was picked up one time. A clone one base away is much larger, so this may be a read error. The V call is TRBV11-3, the J call TRBJ2-1; TRBD2 agrees at 11 bases. Germline-derived CDR1 and CDR2 are SGHNT and YENEEA. Trimming took 8 bases from V and 5 from J; bases not matched to a gene: 14. The CDR3 has 17 amino acids. CDR3 loop: CASRQMFRLAGHNEQFF. The CDR3 coding sequence is TGTGCCAGCCGCCAAATGTTCCGACTAGCGGGACACAATGAGCAGTTCTTC.

Ten or more counts support this clonotype. V usage is TRBV2 and J usage is TRBJ2-4; TRBD2 is a possible D gene (5 bases). Germline loops: CDR1 SNHLY, CDR2 FYNNEI. The CDR3 has 15 residues. Trimming removed 10 bases from V and 0 bases from J, with 16 bases in between. The CDR3 is CAISDGLIAKNIQYF. CDR3 bases: TGTGCCATCTCCGATGGACTGATAGCCAAAAACATTCAGTACTTC. Full variable domain (remainder filled in from reference TRBV2 and TRBJ2-4): EPEVTQTPSHQVTQMGQEVILRCVPISNHLYFYWYRQILGQKVEFLVSFYNNEISEKSEIFDDQFSVERPDGSNFTLKIRSTKLEDSAMYFCAISDGLIAKNIQYFGAGTRLSVL.

V is TRBV30 and J is TRBJ1-4; D unresolved. The V end was cut by 4 bases, the J end by 0 bases, with 9 bases between. Germline V CDR1 and CDR2: GTSNPN, SVGIG (reference sequence). The CDR3 is made up of 14 amino acids. CDR3 nucleotides: TGTGCCTGGACAGGCGATACAACTAATGAAAAACTGTTTTTT. Its translation is CAWTGDTTNEKLFF.

This clonotype was seen just once. The chain is built from TRBV20-1 and TRBJ2-2; TRBD2 agrees at 10 bases. Germline V CDR1 and CDR2: DFQATT, SNEGSKA (reference sequence). This CDR3 is 13 amino acids long. The ends lost 6 bases at V and 9 bases at J; junction bases unmatched: 7. The CDR3 DNA is TGCAGTGCCCGGGCTAGCGGGAGCCGGGAGCTGTTTTTT. This encodes CSARASGSRELFF.

A word on this clonotype: A much larger clone differs by one base, so this may be a read error. V gene TRBV6-1 combines with J gene TRBJ2-1; 15 bases line up with TRBD2. Looked up from germline, CDR1 is MNHNS and CDR2 is SASEGT. The J segment lost 10 bases and the V segment lost 2 bases, leaving 9 bases of the junction unmatched. This CDR3 is built from 17 residues. CDR3 in amino acids: CASSETPGTSGRQEQFF. The CDR3, as DNA: TGTGCCAGCAGTGAAACGCCGGGGACTAGCGGGAGGCAGGAGCAGTTCTTC.

The rearrangement joins TRBV3-1 to TRBJ2-1; D perhaps matches TRBD2 (6 bases). With 4 bases removed from V and 10 bases from J, the gap between germline ends came to 14 bases. Looked up from germline, CDR1 is LGHDT and CDR2 is YNNKEL (reference sequence). The CDR3 extends over 13 amino acids. CDR3: CASSPGLPLEQFF. Written as DNA, the CDR3 is TGTGCCAGCAGCCCGGGACTCCCCCTAGAGCAGTTCTTC.

V usage is TRBV29-1 and J usage is TRBJ2-1; TRBD1 matches 7 bases. Trimming took 6 bases from V and 4 from J; bases not matched to a gene: 9. Germline assignment: CDR1 SQVTM and CDR2 ANQGSEA. There are 14 residues in the CDR3. The CDR3 DNA reads as TGCAGCGTGCCCAAAGGGGGCCAATACAATGAGCAGTTCTTC. Translating gives CSVPKGGQYNEQFF.